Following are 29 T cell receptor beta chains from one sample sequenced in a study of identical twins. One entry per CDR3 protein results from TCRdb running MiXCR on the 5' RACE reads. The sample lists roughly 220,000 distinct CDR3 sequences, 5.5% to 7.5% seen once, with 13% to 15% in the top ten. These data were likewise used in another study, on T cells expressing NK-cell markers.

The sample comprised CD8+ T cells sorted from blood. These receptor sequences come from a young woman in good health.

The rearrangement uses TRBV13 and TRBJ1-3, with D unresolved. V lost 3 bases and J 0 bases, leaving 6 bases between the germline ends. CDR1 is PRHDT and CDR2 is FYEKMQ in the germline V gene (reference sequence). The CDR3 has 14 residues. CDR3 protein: CASSLYSSGNTIYF. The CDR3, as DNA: TGTGCCAGCAGCTTGTATAGCTCTGGAAACACCATATATTTT.

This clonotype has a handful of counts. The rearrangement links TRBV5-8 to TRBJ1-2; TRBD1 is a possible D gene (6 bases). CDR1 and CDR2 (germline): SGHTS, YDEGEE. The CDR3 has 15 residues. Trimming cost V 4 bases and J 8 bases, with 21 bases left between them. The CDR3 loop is CASSAGHLIVEGYTF. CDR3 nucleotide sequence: TGTGCCAGCAGCGCGGGACACCTCATAGTAGAAGGCTACACCTTC.

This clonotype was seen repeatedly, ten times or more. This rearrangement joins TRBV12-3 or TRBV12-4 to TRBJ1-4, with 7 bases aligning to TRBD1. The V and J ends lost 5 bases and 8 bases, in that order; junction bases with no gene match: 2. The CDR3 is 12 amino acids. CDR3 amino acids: CASSGTEEKLFF. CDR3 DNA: TGTGCCAGCAGTGGGACAGAAGAAAAACTGTTTTTT.

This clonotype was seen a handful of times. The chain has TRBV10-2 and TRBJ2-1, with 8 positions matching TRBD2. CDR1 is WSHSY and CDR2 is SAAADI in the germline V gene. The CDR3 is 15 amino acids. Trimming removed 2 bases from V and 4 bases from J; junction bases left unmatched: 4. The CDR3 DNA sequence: TGCGCCAGCAGTGAGATGGGGACTAGTTACAATGAGCAGTTCTTC. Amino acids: CASSEMGTSYNEQFF.

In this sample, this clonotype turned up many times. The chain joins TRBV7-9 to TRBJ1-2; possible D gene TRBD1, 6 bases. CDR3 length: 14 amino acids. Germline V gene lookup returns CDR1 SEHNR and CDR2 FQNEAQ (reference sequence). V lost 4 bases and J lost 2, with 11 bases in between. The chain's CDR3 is CASSSTTGNYGYTF. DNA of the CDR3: TGTGCCAGCAGCTCTACCACAGGGAACTATGGCTACACCTTC.

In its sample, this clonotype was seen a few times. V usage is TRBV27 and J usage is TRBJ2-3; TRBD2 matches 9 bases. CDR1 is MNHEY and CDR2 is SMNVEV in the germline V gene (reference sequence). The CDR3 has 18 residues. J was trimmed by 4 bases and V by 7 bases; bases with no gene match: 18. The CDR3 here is CASKVGTSFNGGPDTQYF. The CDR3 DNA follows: TGTGCCAGCAAGGTCGGGACTAGCTTCAACGGGGGTCCAGATACGCAGTATTTT.

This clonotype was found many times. This CDR3 is CASSQDSLGNTEAFF. In DNA form, the CDR3 reads TGTGCCAGCAGCCAAGACTCCCTGGGTAACACTGAAGCTTTCTTT. This chain joins TRBV3-1 and TRBJ1-1; unclear D gene. Per the germline V gene, CDR1 is LGHDT and CDR2 is YNNKEL (reference sequence). V gave up 0 bases and J gave up 2 bases, with 10 bases separating them. The CDR3 extends over 15 amino acids. Variable domain in full (rest from reference TRBV3-1 and TRBJ1-1): DTAVSQTPKYLVTQMGNDKSIKCEQNLGHDTMYWYKQDSKKFLKIMFSYNNKELIINETVPNRFSPKSPDKAHLNLHINSLELGDSAVYFCASSQDSLGNTEAFFGQGTRLTVV.

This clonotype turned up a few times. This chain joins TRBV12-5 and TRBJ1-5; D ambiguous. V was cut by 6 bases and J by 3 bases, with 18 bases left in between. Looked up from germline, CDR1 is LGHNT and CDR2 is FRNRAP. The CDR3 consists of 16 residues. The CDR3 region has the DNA TGTGCTAGTGGCCAATCCGGAGGCCGTGACAATCAGCCCCAGCATTTT. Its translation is CASGQSGGRDNQPQHF. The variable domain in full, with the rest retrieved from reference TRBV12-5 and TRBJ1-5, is DARVTQTPRHKVTEMGQEVTMRCQPILGHNTVFWYRQTMMQGLELLAYFRNRAPLDDSGMPKDRFSAEMPDATLATLKIQPSEPRDSAVYFCASGQSGGRDNQPQHFGDGTRLSIL.

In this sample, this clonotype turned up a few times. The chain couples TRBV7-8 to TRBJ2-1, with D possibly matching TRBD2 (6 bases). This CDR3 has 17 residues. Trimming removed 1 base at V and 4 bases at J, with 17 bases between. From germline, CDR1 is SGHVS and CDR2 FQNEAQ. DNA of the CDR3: TGTGCCAGCAGCTTAGGAGGTAGGGGACTGAGTTACAATGAGCAGTTCTTC. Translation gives CASSLGGRGLSYNEQFF.

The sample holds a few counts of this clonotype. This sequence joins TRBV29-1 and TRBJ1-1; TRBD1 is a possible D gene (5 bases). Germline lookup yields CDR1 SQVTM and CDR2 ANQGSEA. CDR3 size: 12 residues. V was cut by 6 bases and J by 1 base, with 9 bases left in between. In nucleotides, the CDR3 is TGCAGCGTGTGGGACCCGAACACTGAAGCTTTCTTT. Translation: CSVWDPNTEAFF.

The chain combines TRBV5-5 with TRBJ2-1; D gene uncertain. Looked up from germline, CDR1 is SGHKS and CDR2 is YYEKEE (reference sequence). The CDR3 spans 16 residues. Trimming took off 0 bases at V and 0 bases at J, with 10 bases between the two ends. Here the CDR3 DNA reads TGTGCCAGCAGCTTGGTGGGGTTCCTCTCCTACAATGAGCAGTTCTTC. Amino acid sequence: CASSLVGFLSYNEQFF.

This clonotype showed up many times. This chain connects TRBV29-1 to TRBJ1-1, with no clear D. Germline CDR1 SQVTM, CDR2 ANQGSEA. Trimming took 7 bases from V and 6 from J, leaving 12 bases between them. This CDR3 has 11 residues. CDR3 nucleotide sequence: TGCAGCGGAATAAAAGGGCCTGAAGCTTTCTTT. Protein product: CSGIKGPEAFF.

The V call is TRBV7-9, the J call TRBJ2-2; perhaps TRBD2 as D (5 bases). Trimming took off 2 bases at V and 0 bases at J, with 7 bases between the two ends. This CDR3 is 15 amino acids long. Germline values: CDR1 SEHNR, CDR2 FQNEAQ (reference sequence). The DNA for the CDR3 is TGTGCCAGCAGCTTACCGGGGACGAACACCGGGGAGCTGTTTTTT. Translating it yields CASSLPGTNTGELFF.

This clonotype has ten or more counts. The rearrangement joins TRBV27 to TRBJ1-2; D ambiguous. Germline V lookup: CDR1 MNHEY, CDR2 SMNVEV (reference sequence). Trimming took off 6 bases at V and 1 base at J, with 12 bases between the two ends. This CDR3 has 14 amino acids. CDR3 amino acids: CASRARGNNYGYTF. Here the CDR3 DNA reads TGTGCCAGCAGGGCCAGAGGGAATAACTATGGCTACACCTTC.

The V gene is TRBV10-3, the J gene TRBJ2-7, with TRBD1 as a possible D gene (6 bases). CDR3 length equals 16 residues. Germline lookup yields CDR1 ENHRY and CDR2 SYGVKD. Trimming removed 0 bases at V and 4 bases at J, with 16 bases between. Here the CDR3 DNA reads TGTGCCATCAGTGAGTCGACAGGTCGGTCTGTTTACGAGCAGTACTTC. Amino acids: CAISESTGRSVYEQYF.

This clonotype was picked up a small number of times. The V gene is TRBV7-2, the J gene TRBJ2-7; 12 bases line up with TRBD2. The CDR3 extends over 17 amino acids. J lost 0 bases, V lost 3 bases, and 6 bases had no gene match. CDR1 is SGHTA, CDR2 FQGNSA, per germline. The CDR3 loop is CASSLFSSGGASYEQYF. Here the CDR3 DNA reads TGTGCCAGCAGCTTGTTCTCTAGCGGGGGGGCCTCCTACGAGCAGTACTTC.

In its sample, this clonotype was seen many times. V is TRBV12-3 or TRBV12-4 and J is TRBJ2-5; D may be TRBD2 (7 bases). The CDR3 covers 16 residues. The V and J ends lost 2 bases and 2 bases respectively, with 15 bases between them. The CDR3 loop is CASSLSRGAGQETQYF. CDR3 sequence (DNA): TGTGCCAGCAGTTTATCCCGGGGGGCCGGGCAAGAGACCCAGTACTTC.

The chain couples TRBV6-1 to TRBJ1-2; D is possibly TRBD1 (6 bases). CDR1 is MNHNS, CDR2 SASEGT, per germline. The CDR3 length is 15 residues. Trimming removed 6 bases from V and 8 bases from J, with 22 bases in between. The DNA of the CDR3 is TGTGCCAGCAGCGGAAAACAGGGATGGTCGCGGGGCTACACCTTC. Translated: CASSGKQGWSRGYTF.

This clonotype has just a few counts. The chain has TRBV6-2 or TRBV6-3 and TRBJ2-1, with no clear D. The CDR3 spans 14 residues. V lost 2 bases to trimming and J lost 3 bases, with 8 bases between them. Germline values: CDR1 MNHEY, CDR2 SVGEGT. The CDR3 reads CASSYGRNYNEQFF. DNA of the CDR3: TGTGCCAGCAGTTACGGACGGAACTACAATGAGCAGTTCTTC.

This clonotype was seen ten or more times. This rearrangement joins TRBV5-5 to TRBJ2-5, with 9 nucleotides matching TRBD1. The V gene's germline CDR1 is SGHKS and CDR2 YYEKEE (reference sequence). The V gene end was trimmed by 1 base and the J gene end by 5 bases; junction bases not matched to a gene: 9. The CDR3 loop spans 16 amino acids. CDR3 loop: CASSLMGQGSGETQYF. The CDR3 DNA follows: TGTGCCAGCAGCTTGATGGGACAGGGCTCAGGGGAGACCCAGTACTTC.

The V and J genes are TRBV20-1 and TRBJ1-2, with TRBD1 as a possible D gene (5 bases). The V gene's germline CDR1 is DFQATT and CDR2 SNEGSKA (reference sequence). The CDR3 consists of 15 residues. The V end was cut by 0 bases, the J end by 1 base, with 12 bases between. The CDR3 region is CSAREGRALNYGYTF. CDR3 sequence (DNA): TGCAGTGCTAGAGAGGGGCGTGCACTTAACTATGGCTACACCTTC.

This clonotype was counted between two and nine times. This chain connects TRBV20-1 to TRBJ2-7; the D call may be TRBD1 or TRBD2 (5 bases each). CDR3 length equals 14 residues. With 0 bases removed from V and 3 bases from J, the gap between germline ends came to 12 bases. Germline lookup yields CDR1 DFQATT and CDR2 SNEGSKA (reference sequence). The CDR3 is CSARDGGGIYEQYF. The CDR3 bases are TGCAGTGCTAGAGATGGTGGGGGAATCTACGAGCAGTACTTC.

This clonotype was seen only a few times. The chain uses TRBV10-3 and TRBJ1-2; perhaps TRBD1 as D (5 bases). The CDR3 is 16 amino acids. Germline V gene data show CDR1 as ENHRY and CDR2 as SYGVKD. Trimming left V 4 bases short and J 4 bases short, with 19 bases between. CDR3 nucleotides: TGTGCCATCAGTGGGGTGGCAGGGACCCTTAGCTATGGCTACACCTTC. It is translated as CAISGVAGTLSYGYTF.

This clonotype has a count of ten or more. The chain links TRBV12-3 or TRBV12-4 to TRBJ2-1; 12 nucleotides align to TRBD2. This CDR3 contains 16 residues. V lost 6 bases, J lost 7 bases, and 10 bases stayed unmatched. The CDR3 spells CASSPPGGLAGNEQFF. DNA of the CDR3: TGTGCCAGCAGCCCACCCGGAGGACTAGCGGGAAATGAGCAGTTCTTC.

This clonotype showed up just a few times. Written as DNA, the CDR3 is TGTGCCAGCAGCCCATCGGCAGGGCTGGCCTACGAGCAGTACTTC. This codes for CASSPSAGLAYEQYF. This chain links TRBV7-6 with TRBJ2-7; D possibly corresponds to TRBD1 (5 bases). The length of the CDR3 is 15 residues. The V end lost 5 bases, the J end lost 2 bases, and 16 bases lay between the germline ends. Germline CDR1 and CDR2: SGHVS and FNYEAQ.

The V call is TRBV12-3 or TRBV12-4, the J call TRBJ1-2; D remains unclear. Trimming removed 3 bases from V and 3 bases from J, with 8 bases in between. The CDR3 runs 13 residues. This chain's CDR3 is CASSFDSHYGYTF. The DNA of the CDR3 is TGTGCCAGCAGTTTCGACTCGCACTATGGCTACACCTTC.

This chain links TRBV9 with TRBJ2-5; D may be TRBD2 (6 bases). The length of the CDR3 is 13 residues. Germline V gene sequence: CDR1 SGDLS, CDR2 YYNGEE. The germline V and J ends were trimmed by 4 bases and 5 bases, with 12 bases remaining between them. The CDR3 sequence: CASSLTSSETQYF. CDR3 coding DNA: TGTGCCAGCAGCCTTACTAGCTCGGAGACCCAGTACTTC.

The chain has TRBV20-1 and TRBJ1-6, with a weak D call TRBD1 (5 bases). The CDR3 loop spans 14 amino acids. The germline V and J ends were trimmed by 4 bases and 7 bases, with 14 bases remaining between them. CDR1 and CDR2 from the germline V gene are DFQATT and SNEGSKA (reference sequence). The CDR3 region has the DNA TGCAGTGCTATGACCGGGACCGCGAATTCACCCCTCCACTTT. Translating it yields CSAMTGTANSPLHF.

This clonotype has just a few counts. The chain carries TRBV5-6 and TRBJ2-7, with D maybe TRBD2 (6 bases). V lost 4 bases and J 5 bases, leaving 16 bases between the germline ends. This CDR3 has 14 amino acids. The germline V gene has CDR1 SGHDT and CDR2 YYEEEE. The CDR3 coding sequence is TGTGCCAGCAGCCTAGGGACTGTCCTCCACGAGCAGTACTTC. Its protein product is CASSLGTVLHEQYF.